The 19 T cell receptor beta chains below were found in one sample sequenced in a study of cytomegalovirus exposure and HLA in healthy donors. 13 Jbeta primers and 60 Vbeta primers were used for the PCR. Some clones are missing from TCRdb's copy, which holds only in-frame ones; the method was immunoSEQ multiplex PCR. This sample's table reports fewer than 40,000 clones. Material: PBMCs. The receptors were gathered from a woman aged 40 to 50 in good health and CMV-seropositive.

This chain joins TRBV15 and TRBJ1-5; 7 nucleotides align to TRBD1. Germline assignment: CDR1 LNHNV and CDR2 YYDKDF (reference sequence). This CDR3 has 15 amino acids. V lost 0 bases to trimming and J lost 6 bases; unmatched junction nucleotides: 5. CDR3 sequence reads: CATSRDRQGSQPQHF. In DNA, the CDR3 is TGTGCCACCAGCAGAGACCGACAGGGCAGTCAGCCCCAGCATTTT.

The chain is built from TRBV19 and TRBJ2-3; D is uncertain. V was clipped by 5 bases and J by 2 bases, with 2 bases between them. The CDR3 sequence is 11 residues long. Per the germline V gene, CDR1 is LNHDA and CDR2 is SQIVND (reference sequence). CDR3 sequence reads: CASSLTDTQYF. CDR3 DNA: TGTGCCAGTAGTCTCACAGATACGCAGTATTTT.

V is TRBV28 and J is TRBJ2-7; 11 bases fit TRBD2. The ends lost 3 bases at V and 6 bases at J; junction bases unmatched: 7. This CDR3 has 15 residues. Per germline, CDR1 MDHEN and CDR2 SYDVKM. The CDR3 region is CASSLTSGKGVEQYF. CDR3 sequence (DNA): TGTGCCAGCAGTTTGACTAGCGGGAAGGGGGTCGAGCAGTACTTC.

The rearrangement links TRBV6-5 to TRBJ1-1, with 10 nucleotides matching TRBD1. J lost 2 bases, V lost 4 bases, and 4 bases had no gene match. Germline CDR1 MNHEY, CDR2 SVGAGI. This CDR3 has 15 amino acids. CDR3 region: CASSWDRGLNTEAFF. The CDR3 coding sequence is TGTGCCAGCAGTTGGGACAGGGGACTCAACACTGAAGCTTTCTTT.

This rearrangement joins TRBV2 to TRBJ1-3, with a tentative D call TRBD1 (5 bases). Trimming removed 5 bases at V and 0 bases at J, with 14 bases between. The germline gives CDR1 SNHLY, CDR2 FYNNEI. The CDR3 totals 16 residues. The CDR3: CASSNRDGSSGNTIYF. CDR3 nucleotide sequence: TGTGCCAGCAGTAATCGGGACGGGAGCTCTGGAAACACCATATATTTT.

This chain connects TRBV7-2 to TRBJ2-1, with a tentative D call TRBD2 (5 bases). Trimming took 1 base from V and 10 from J, leaving 8 bases between them. This CDR3 has 12 residues. CDR1 is SGHTA, CDR2 FQGNSA, per germline. The CDR3 nucleotides read TGTGCCAGCAGCTTAGGCCAGCGGGAGCAGTTCTTC. Protein product: CASSLGQREQFF.

The chain joins TRBV10-3 to TRBJ2-7; D gene uncertain. Germline CDR1 reads ENHRY; CDR2 reads SYGVKD. Trimming cost V 0 bases and J 3 bases, with 6 bases left between them. The CDR3 consists of 13 residues. This CDR3 reads CAISESSYYEQYF. The CDR3 coding sequence is TGTGCCATCAGTGAGTCGAGCTACTACGAGCAGTACTTC.

This chain connects TRBV6-1 to TRBJ1-3; no firm D call. Trimming left V 4 bases short and J 4 bases short, with 11 bases between. The CDR3 consists of 14 residues. The germline CDR1 and CDR2 sequences are MNHNS and SASEGT. CDR3 in DNA: TGTGCCAGCAGTGCCTCGGGGTTAGGAAACACCATATATTTT. It translates to CASSASGLGNTIYF.

The CDR3 DNA reads as TGTGCCAGCAGCTTAGGGGGGGATAGCAATCAGCCCCAGCATTTT. Translation: CASSLGGDSNQPQHF. The chain links TRBV7-9 to TRBJ1-5, with D perhaps matching TRBD1 (5 bases). Trimming removed 1 base at V and 0 bases at J, with 7 bases between. Germline values: CDR1 SEHNR, CDR2 FQNEAQ (reference sequence). The CDR3 is 15 amino acids.

CDR3 residues: CASAGTVSPGITQYF. The CDR3 DNA reads TGTGCCAGCGCTGGAACGGTCTCTCCCGGGATCACGCAGTATTTT. The J gene is TRBJ2-3, the V gene TRBV2; tentative D call: TRBD2 (5 bases). V lost 8 bases to trimming and J lost 9 bases, with 24 bases between them. Germline CDR1 reads SNHLY; CDR2 reads FYNNEI. This CDR3 comprises 15 residues.

The chain recombines TRBV5-1 with TRBJ2-3; 7 positions match TRBD1. Germline V gene data show CDR1 as SGHRS and CDR2 as YFSETQ. The CDR3 runs to 15 residues. The V and J ends lost 0 bases and 6 bases, in that order; junction bases with no gene match: 7. The CDR3 DNA is TGCGCCAGCAGCTTGGGACAGGGAACACACGATACGCAGTATTTT. It translates to CASSLGQGTHDTQYF.

V is TRBV28 and J is TRBJ1-1, with 8 positions matching TRBD1. Trimming removed 6 bases from V and 1 base from J; junction bases left unmatched: 7. The CDR3 sequence is 15 residues long. In germline, CDR1 is MDHEN, CDR2 SYDVKM. CDR3 nucleotide sequence: TGTGCCAGCAGAACCCACGGACAGGGGAACACTGAAGCTTTCTTT. Protein product: CASRTHGQGNTEAFF.

This sequence joins TRBV28 and TRBJ2-4, with 7 bases that match TRBD1. Germline assignment: CDR1 MDHEN and CDR2 SYDVKM. J lost 6 bases, V lost 10 bases, and 12 bases had no gene match. This CDR3 region has 14 residues. CDR3 bases: TGTGCCACCAATAGACAGGGCGGCAGAAACATTCAGTACTTC. Translating it yields CATNRQGGRNIQYF.

The chain recombines TRBV4-1 with TRBJ2-1, with 9 bases fitting TRBD2. Germline lookup yields CDR1 MGHRA and CDR2 YSYEKL. The V gene end was trimmed by 4 bases and the J gene end by 2 bases; junction bases not matched to a gene: 6. This CDR3 has 16 amino acids. The CDR3 is CASSPRAGGTYNEQFF. The DNA for the CDR3 is TGCGCCAGCAGCCCCCGAGCGGGAGGTACCTACAATGAGCAGTTCTTC.

The genes are TRBV7-9 and TRBJ2-7, with 7 bases identical to TRBD1. The J segment lost 2 bases and the V segment lost 1 base, leaving 2 bases of the junction unmatched. Germline V CDR1 and CDR2: SEHNR, FQNEAQ (reference sequence). The CDR3 sequence is 14 residues long. This CDR3 is CASSLGTGAYEQYF. The CDR3 bases are TGTGCCAGCAGCTTAGGCACAGGGGCCTACGAGCAGTACTTC.

The chain uses TRBV5-1 and TRBJ1-6; the D gene is possibly TRBD1 (5 bases). Deletions cut 2 bases from V and 8 bases from J, with 14 bases between. This CDR3 contains 15 residues. From germline, CDR1 is SGHRS and CDR2 YFSETQ. The CDR3 coding sequence is TGCGCCAGCAGCTTTGGGGCTGGAGCCGATTCACCCCTCCACTTT. Translating it yields CASSFGAGADSPLHF.

This rearrangement joins TRBV7-9 to TRBJ2-1; 10 bases line up with TRBD1. Unmatched junction bases numbered 11, after V lost 3 bases and J lost 0 bases. The CDR3 is 19 residues long. Germline assignment: CDR1 SEHNR and CDR2 FQNEAQ (reference sequence). This CDR3 reads CASSLGQGLGPSSYNEQFF. The CDR3 DNA reads TGTGCCAGCAGCTTGGGACAGGGGCTAGGCCCGAGCTCCTACAATGAGCAGTTCTTC.

V and J are TRBV27 and TRBJ2-7, with 11 bases that match TRBD2. There are 15 residues in the CDR3. Germline V gene lookup returns CDR1 MNHEY and CDR2 SMNVEV (reference sequence). V trimming: 5 bases; J trimming: 4 bases; junction bases outside the gene matches: 7. This CDR3 reads CASSGTSGAHYEQYF. DNA of the CDR3: TGTGCCAGCAGTGGGACTAGCGGAGCTCATTACGAGCAGTACTTC.

The chain employs TRBV5-1 and TRBJ2-2, with D possibly TRBD1 on 6 matching bases. Per the germline V gene, CDR1 is SGHRS and CDR2 is YFSETQ. CDR3 length equals 15 residues. V shed 4 bases and J shed 6 bases, with 16 bases lying between them. The CDR3 protein is CASSAYRASAGELFF. The CDR3 nucleotides are TGCGCCAGCAGCGCTTACAGGGCTTCCGCCGGGGAGCTGTTTTTT.